This TCR beta chain was identified in a study of response to subunit inactivated influenza vaccine. Germline assignment: CDR1 DFQATT and CDR2 SNEGSKA (reference sequence). Trimming stripped 4 bases from V and 7 bases from J, with 20 bases between. This CDR3 spans 14 amino acids. MiXCR, run by TCRdb on the RT-PCR reads, gives a single entry per CDR3 protein. This sample yields approximately 680,000 distinct CDR3 sequences, of which 15% to 17% are seen a single time; around 10% belongs to the top ten. For this clonotype: Its antigen is not identified.

Findings and caveats of the study: Few additional T cells are recruited per seasonal influenza vaccination, authors suggested.

The sequences come from PBMCs from blood, collected about 13 days after vaccination. The rearrangement uses TRBV20-1 and TRBJ2-7; tentatively, D is TRBD2 (5 bases). This TCR was sampled from a man aged 45-60 years who received an inactivated influenza vaccine. CDR3 in amino acids: CSAILAYGPGEQYF. In DNA form, the CDR3 reads TGCAGTGCTATCTTAGCCTACGGGCCGGGGGAGCAGTACTTC.